This is a list of T cell receptor beta chains from one sample in a study of T cells in pancreatic ductal adenocarcinoma. Generated by immunoSEQ multiplex PCR, the TCRdb table keeps only in-frame clones and is missing some. The data show hundreds of clones, about 90% seen once. Source material: pancreatic tumor tissue. The source of these receptors is a human donor with pancreatic ductal adenocarcinoma. The donor label of this sample is uncertain. CDR3s include the opening cysteine and the closing phenylalanine or tryptophan. The order of the fields is J gene, clone size, D gene, V gene, CDR3 DNA, CDR3 protein. A D gene is named only where the DNA matches it firmly. Clone size is given for some rows only: seen once, a few or many times, or a class if the clone is expanded.

J: TRBJ2-7
size: .
D: .
V: TRBV5-1
DNA: TGCGCCAGCAGCCTCCGGGACAAGTCCTACGAGCAGTACTTC
CDR3: CASSLRDKSYEQYF

J: TRBJ1-2
size: .
D: .
V: TRBV28
DNA: TGTGTGATCAGCGCCTTGGCAGGTGGCTACACCTTC
CDR3: CVISALAGGYTF

J: TRBJ2-2
size: .
D: TRBD2
V: TRBV4-1
DNA: TGCGCCAGCAGCCAATCCCCCATGGCGGGAGGCGGGGAGCTGTTTTTT
CDR3: CASSQSPMAGGGELFF

J: TRBJ1-1
size: once
D: .
V: TRBV15
DNA: TGTGCCACCAGCCCCGGTAGCGGGGGCCTCACTGAAGCTTTCTTT
CDR3: CATSPGSGGLTEAFF

J: TRBJ1-2
size: .
D: .
V: TRBV11-2
DNA: TGTGCCAGCAGCCCAGGGAGGGCAGGGTTTAACTATGGCTACACCTTC
CDR3: CASSPGRAGFNYGYTF

J: TRBJ1-4
size: .
D: .
V: TRBV4-1
DNA: TGCGCCAGCAGCCAAGTAGGGAGCGATCTGGCGGAGAATGAAAAACTGTTTTTT
CDR3: CASSQVGSDLAENEKLFF

J: TRBJ2-5
size: .
D: .
V: TRBV11-1
DNA: TGTGCCAGCAGCCTTTTACAGGGCCTCTCACAAGAGACCCAGTACTTC
CDR3: CASSLLQGLSQETQYF

J: TRBJ2-7
size: .
D: TRBD2
V: TRBV5-6
DNA: TGTGCCAGCAGCATGACTAGCGGGCACGAGCAGTACTTC
CDR3: CASSMTSGHEQYF

J: TRBJ1-3
size: .
D: .
V: TRBV7-2
DNA: TGTGCCAGCAGCCCGAGGACCGTCATGGACACCATATATTTT
CDR3: CASSPRTVMDTIYF

J: TRBJ2-3
size: .
D: .
V: TRBV7-9
DNA: TGTGCCAGCAGCCCGGGACACTCCACAGATACGCAGTATTTT
CDR3: CASSPGHSTDTQYF

J: TRBJ2-2
size: .
D: .
V: TRBV5-1
DNA: TGCGCCAGCAGCTTGGCCGGGCCTGGGGGGGAGCTGTTTTTT
CDR3: CASSLAGPGGELFF

J: TRBJ2-3
size: .
D: TRBD2
V: TRBV2
DNA: TGTGCCAGCAGTGAGAGGGCGGGAGGGCTTTCAGATACGCAGTATTTT
CDR3: CASSERAGGLSDTQYF

J: TRBJ2-5
size: .
D: .
V: TRBV27
DNA: TGTGCCAGCGCTAACTACGGGAAACAAGAGACCCAGTACTTC
CDR3: CASANYGKQETQYF

J: TRBJ2-7
size: .
D: TRBD1
V: TRBV20-1
DNA: TGCAGTGCTACAGGGGGCGGCGAGCAGTACTTC
CDR3: CSATGGGEQYF

J: TRBJ2-3
size: .
D: TRBD2
V: TRBV30
DNA: TGTGCCTGGAGCCCGGGACTAGCGGGCGGGGCAGATACGCAGTATTTT
CDR3: CAWSPGLAGGADTQYF

J: TRBJ2-1
size: .
D: TRBD2
V: TRBV7-8
DNA: TGTGCCAGCAGCTTAGGGCTAGCGGGGCTCAATGAGCAGTTCTTC
CDR3: CASSLGLAGLNEQFF

J: TRBJ2-2
size: few
D: TRBD2
V: TRBV7-7
DNA: TGTGCTAGCAGCTACGTAGCGGGAGATCCGACCGGGGAGCTGTTTTTT
CDR3: CASSYVAGDPTGELFF

J: TRBJ1-2
size: .
D: TRBD1
V: TRBV10-1
DNA: TGCGCCAGCAGTGTATCCAGGACAGGGTTTTGCTATGGCTACACCTTC
CDR3: CASSVSRTGFCYGYTF

J: TRBJ1-3
size: .
D: .
V: TRBV19
DNA: TGTGCCAGTAGTATAGTTGGGAGGCCACCAAACACCATATATTTT
CDR3: CASSIVGRPPNTIYF

J: TRBJ2-6
size: .
D: .
V: TRBV4-2
DNA: TGTGCCAGCAGCCCCGTTACCGATCTCGAACAAAGTCGGGCCAACGTCCTGACTTTC
CDR3: CASSPVTDLEQSRANVLTF

J: TRBJ2-1
size: .
D: .
V: TRBV5-6
DNA: TGTGCCAGCAGCTTGGCCATTGAGGCAGGGTACAATGAGCAGTTCTTC
CDR3: CASSLAIEAGYNEQFF

J: TRBJ1-2
size: .
D: .
V: TRBV9
DNA: TGTGCCAGCAGCGGCCGGGACAATTACTTTTATGGCTACACCTTC
CDR3: CASSGRDNYFYGYTF

J: TRBJ1-5
size: .
D: .
V: TRBV18
DNA: TGTGCCAGCTCGGGAGAGCATAGCAATCAGCCCCAGCATTTT
CDR3: CASSGEHSNQPQHF

J: TRBJ1-4
size: .
D: .
V: TRBV6-5
DNA: TGTGCCAGCAGCCGGGAGGGCAGGCCTAATGAAAAACTGTTTTTT
CDR3: CASSREGRPNEKLFF

J: TRBJ2-1
size: .
D: TRBD2
V: TRBV6-5
DNA: TGTGCCAGCAGACCCGGGACTAGCAAGTACAATGAGCAGTTCTTC
CDR3: CASRPGTSKYNEQFF

J: TRBJ2-5
size: .
D: .
V: TRBV19
DNA: TGTGCCAGTAGTAATCGAAAGGGGCGATATGGAGAGGAGACCCAGTACTTC
CDR3: CASSNRKGRYGEETQYF

J: TRBJ2-1
size: .
D: .
V: TRBV15
DNA: TGTGCCACCAGCAGAGATCAGTCCCCACGGGGTGAGCAGTTCTTC
CDR3: CATSRDQSPRGEQFF

J: TRBJ2-5
size: .
D: .
V: TRBV6-1
DNA: TGTGCCAGCAGTGAAAGTTTAGTGGCGGGAGTAAGGGGGAGCCAGTACTTC
CDR3: CASSESLVAGVRGSQYF

J: TRBJ2-1
size: .
D: TRBD2
V: TRBV27
DNA: TGTGCCAGCACGGGACCTTCAGCGGGAGAGAGACGAGAGCAGTTCTTC
CDR3: CASTGPSAGERREQFF

J: TRBJ2-3
size: once
D: TRBD1
V: TRBV9
DNA: TGTGCCAGCAGCGTAGCCTCAAATACAGGGGGTCGGACAGATACGCAGTATTTT
CDR3: CASSVASNTGGRTDTQYF

J: TRBJ1-4
size: .
D: TRBD1
V: TRBV2
DNA: TGTGCCAGCAGTTTACAGGGGAGAAAACTGTTTTTT
CDR3: CASSLQGRKLFF

J: TRBJ2-6
size: once
D: .
V: TRBV7-4
DNA: TGTGCCAGCAGCGTGGTGTTCTCACAAAGTCGGGCCAACGTCCTGACTTTC
CDR3: CASSVVFSQSRANVLTF

J: TRBJ1-2
size: .
D: .
V: TRBV11-2
DNA: TGTGCCAGCAGCTCGACAGGCCGCTATGGCTACACCTTC
CDR3: CASSSTGRYGYTF

J: TRBJ1-2
size: .
D: .
V: TRBV29-1
DNA: TGCAGCGTTGGCGAAAGGGATACCAACTATGGCTACACCTTC
CDR3: CSVGERDTNYGYTF

J: TRBJ2-7
size: once
D: TRBD2
V: TRBV7-2
DNA: TGTGCCAGCAGCTTAGGACTAGCCGGATCCTACGAGCAGTACTTC
CDR3: CASSLGLAGSYEQYF

J: TRBJ2-3
size: .
D: .
V: TRBV28
DNA: TGTGCCAGCAGTTTAATGGGGATTGCCGGGGTCCGCGGAGATACGCAGTATTTT
CDR3: CASSLMGIAGVRGDTQYF

J: TRBJ2-2
size: once
D: .
V: TRBV19
DNA: TGTGCCAGTATCCAGGGTGCCGGGGAGCTGTTTTTT
CDR3: CASIQGAGELFF

J: TRBJ2-5
size: .
D: .
V: TRBV11-2
DNA: TGTGCCAGCAGCTTAAGGAGTCGAACAGGGCTAAACTTTCAAGAGACCCAGTACTTC
CDR3: CASSLRSRTGLNFQETQYF

J: TRBJ1-4
size: .
D: .
V: TRBV12-5
DNA: TGTGCTAGTGGTTTGCCCTGCTCGGTCCGTGAAAAACTGTTTTTT
CDR3: CASGLPCSVREKLFF

J: TRBJ1-1
size: .
D: .
V: TRBV6-1
DNA: TGTGCCAGCAGTGAAGGGGCGTCGAACACTGAAGCTTTCTTT
CDR3: CASSEGASNTEAFF

J: TRBJ2-1
size: .
D: TRBD2
V: TRBV6-4
DNA: TGTGCCAGCAGTGAAGGACTGCGCGGGAGTGGTGAGCAGTTCTTC
CDR3: CASSEGLRGSGEQFF

J: TRBJ2-1
size: .
D: .
V: TRBV12-5
DNA: TGTGCTAGTGGTTCCTTCAATGAGCAGTTCTTC
CDR3: CASGSFNEQFF